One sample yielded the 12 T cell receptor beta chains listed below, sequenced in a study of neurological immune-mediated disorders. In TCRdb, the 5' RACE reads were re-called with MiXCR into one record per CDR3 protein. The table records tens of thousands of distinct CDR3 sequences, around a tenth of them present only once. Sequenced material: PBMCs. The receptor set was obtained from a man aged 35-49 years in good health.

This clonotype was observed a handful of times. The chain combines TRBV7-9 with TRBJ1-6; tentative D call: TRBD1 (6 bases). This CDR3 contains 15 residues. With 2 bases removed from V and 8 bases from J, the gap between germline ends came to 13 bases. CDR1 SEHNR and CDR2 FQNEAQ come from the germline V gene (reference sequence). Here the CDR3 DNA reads TGTGCCAGCAGCTTATCTGTGACAGGTCATTCACCCCTCCACTTT. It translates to CASSLSVTGHSPLHF.

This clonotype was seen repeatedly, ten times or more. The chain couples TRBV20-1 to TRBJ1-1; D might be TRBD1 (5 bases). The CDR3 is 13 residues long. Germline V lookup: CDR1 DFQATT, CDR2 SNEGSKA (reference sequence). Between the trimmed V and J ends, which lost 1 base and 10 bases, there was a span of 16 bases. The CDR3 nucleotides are TGCAGTGCTAGAGTCGGGGGGGGAGGAGGAGCTTTCTTT. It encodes CSARVGGGGGAFF.

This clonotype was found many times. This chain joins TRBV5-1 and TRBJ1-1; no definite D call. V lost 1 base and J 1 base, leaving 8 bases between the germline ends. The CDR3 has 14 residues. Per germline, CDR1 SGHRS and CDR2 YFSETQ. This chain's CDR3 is CASSLLGQNTEAFF. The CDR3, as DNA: TGCGCCAGCAGCTTGCTAGGGCAGAACACTGAAGCTTTCTTT.

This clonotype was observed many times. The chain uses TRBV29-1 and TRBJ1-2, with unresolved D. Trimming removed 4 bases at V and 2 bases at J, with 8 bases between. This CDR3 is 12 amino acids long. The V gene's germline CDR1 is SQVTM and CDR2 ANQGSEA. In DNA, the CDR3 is TGCAGCGTTGTGGCAGCGAACTATGGCTACACCTTC. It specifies CSVVAANYGYTF.

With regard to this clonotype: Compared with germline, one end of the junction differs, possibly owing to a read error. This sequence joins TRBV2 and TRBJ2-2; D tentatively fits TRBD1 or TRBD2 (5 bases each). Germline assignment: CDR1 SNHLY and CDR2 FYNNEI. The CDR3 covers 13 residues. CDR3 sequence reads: CASTKDMVGELFF. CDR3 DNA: TGTGCCAGCACTAAGGACATGGTCGGGGAGCTCTTTTTT.

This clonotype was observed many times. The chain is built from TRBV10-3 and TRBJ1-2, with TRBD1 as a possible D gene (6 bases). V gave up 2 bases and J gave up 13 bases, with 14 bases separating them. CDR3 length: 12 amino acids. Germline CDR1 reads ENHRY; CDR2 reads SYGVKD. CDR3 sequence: CAISEPQGPPTF. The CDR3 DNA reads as TGTGCCATCAGTGAGCCACAGGGCCCCCCCACCTTC.

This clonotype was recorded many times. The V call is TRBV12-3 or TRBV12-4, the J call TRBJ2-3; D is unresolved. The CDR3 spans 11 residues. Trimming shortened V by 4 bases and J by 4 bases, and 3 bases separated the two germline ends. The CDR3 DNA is TGTGCCAGCAGTTATTCAGATACGCAGTATTTT. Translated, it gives CASSYSDTQYF.

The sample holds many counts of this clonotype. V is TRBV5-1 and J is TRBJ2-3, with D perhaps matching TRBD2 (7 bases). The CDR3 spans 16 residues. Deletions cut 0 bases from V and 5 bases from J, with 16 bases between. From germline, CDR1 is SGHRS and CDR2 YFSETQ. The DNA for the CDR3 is TGCGCCAGCAGCTTGGCCGCGGGGGCCGTAGGAGATACGCAGTATTTT. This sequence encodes CASSLAAGAVGDTQYF.

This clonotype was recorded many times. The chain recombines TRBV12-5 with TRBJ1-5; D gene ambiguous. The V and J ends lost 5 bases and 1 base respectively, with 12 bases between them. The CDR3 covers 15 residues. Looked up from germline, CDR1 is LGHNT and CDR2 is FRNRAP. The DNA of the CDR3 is TGTGCTAGTGGTCCCCAGGACGGAAGCAATCAGCCCCAGCATTTT. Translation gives CASGPQDGSNQPQHF.

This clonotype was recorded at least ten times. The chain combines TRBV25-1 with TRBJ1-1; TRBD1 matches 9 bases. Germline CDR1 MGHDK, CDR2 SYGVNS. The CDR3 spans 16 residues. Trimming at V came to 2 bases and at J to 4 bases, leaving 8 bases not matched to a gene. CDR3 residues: CASSEKDRGMSTEAFF. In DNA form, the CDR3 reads TGTGCCAGCAGTGAAAAGGACAGGGGTATGAGCACTGAAGCTTTCTTT.

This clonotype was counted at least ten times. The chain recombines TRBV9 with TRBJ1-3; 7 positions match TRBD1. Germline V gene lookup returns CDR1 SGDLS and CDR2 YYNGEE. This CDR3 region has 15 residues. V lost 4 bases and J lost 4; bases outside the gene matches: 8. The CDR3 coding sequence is TGTGCCAGCAGCTCAAGTTCCAGGGGGGGAAACACCATATATTTT. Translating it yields CASSSSSRGGNTIYF.

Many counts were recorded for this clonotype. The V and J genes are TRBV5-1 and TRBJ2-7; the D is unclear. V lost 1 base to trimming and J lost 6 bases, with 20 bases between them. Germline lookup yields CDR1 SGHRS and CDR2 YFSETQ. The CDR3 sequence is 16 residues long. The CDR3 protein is CASSLILGSAALEQYF. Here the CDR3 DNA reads TGCGCCAGCAGCTTGATTCTAGGATCGGCTGCTCTCGAGCAGTACTTC.